This TCR beta chain was sequenced for a study of blood T cell repertoires in COVID-19. On the study more broadly: T cells, B-cell-depleted T cells, or PBMCs supplied cDNA or gDNA.

In the original processing: Amplified reference gene primers provided the basis for estimating nucleated cell counts. Sequenced by immunoSEQ multiplex PCR; TCRdb stores in-frame clones only, minus some. That table furnishes V, J and clone size, whereas the DNA furnished D and trimming. Among a few hundred thousand clones listed, 85% were seen once. This CDR3 has 15 residues. The germline gives CDR1 MNHNS, CDR2 SASEGT. Germline trimming cut 2 bases from V and 7 bases from J; bases unmatched to any gene: 4. The sample comprised peripheral blood. V usage is TRBV6-1 and J usage is TRBJ2-7; 14 bases align to TRBD2. This receptor was taken from a young woman with acute or convalescent COVID-19. CDR3 nucleotide sequence: TGTGCCAGCAGTGAATGGACTAGCGGGAGGTCGGAGCAGTACTTC. Translating gives CASSEWTSGRSEQYF.